The rows below give T cell receptor beta chains drawn from one sample of a study of blood T cell repertoires in COVID-19. Some clones are missing from TCRdb's copy, which holds only in-frame ones; the method was immunoSEQ multiplex PCR. The sample shows roughly 140,000 clones, almost 80% of them seen only once. Sequencing was carried out using peripheral blood. These receptors all stem from a man aged 45 to 65 with active or convalescent COVID-19. The CDR3 runs from the conserved cysteine through the conserved F or W. Each record gives: clone size, D gene, J gene, V gene, CDR3 DNA, CDR3 protein. The D gene is left open where the match is weak. Size values are once, few and many counts, or a class for expanded clones, and some rows have none.

clone_size: NA
d_call: NA
j_call: TRBJ1-2
v_call: TRBV7-9
cdr3_nt: TGTGCCAGCAGCTTCACAGGGATTTATGGCTACACCTTC
cdr3_aa: CASSFTGIYGYTF

clone_size: few
d_call: TRBD2
j_call: TRBJ2-6
v_call: TRBV7-6
cdr3_nt: TGTGCCAGCAGCTTGTCGGCGGGAGGGCCGTCTGGGGCCAACGTCCTGACTTTC
cdr3_aa: CASSLSAGGPSGANVLTF

clone_size: NA
d_call: NA
j_call: TRBJ2-2
v_call: TRBV24-1
cdr3_nt: TGTGCCACCAGTGACCCGGGCAGGGCGGCCGGGGAGCTGTTTTTT
cdr3_aa: CATSDPGRAAGELFF

clone_size: NA
d_call: TRBD1
j_call: TRBJ1-1
v_call: TRBV20-1
cdr3_nt: TGCAGTGCTAGTGACAGGGGCACTGAAGCTTTCTTT
cdr3_aa: CSASDRGTEAFF

clone_size: few
d_call: TRBD2
j_call: TRBJ2-3
v_call: TRBV4-1
cdr3_nt: TGCGCCAGCGGACTAGCGGGCCTGACAGATACGCAGTATTTT
cdr3_aa: CASGLAGLTDTQYF

clone_size: NA
d_call: NA
j_call: TRBJ1-5
v_call: TRBV6-4
cdr3_nt: TGTGCCAGCAGCCGGGGACTCCAAGGCAATCAGCCCCAGCATTTT
cdr3_aa: CASSRGLQGNQPQHF

clone_size: once
d_call: TRBD2
j_call: TRBJ2-1
v_call: TRBV4-2
cdr3_nt: TGTGCCAGCAGCCGCACTCCCCTACGCGGGAGCTCCTACAATGAGCAGTTCTTC
cdr3_aa: CASSRTPLRGSSYNEQFF

clone_size: NA
d_call: TRBD1
j_call: TRBJ1-6
v_call: TRBV27
cdr3_nt: TGTGCCAGCAGTTTATTACAGGGGACGAGCTCCTATAATTCACCCCTCCACTTT
cdr3_aa: CASSLLQGTSSYNSPLHF

clone_size: NA
d_call: NA
j_call: TRBJ1-6
v_call: TRBV2
cdr3_nt: TGTGCCAGCAGTGAACTCAGGCAGAGTAATTCACCCCTCCACTTT
cdr3_aa: CASSELRQSNSPLHF

clone_size: NA
d_call: NA
j_call: TRBJ1-3
v_call: TRBV6-5
cdr3_nt: TGTGCCAGCAGTTCCTACGGGGGCACCATATATTTT
cdr3_aa: CASSSYGGTIYF

clone_size: NA
d_call: TRBD2
j_call: TRBJ2-2
v_call: TRBV4-1
cdr3_nt: TGCGCCAGCAGCCAGTATAGGGAGGGCCTCACCGGGGAGCTGTTTTTT
cdr3_aa: CASSQYREGLTGELFF

clone_size: NA
d_call: TRBD1
j_call: TRBJ2-1
v_call: TRBV24-1
cdr3_nt: TGTGCCACCAGTGACCTCCGACAGGGGAGCTCCTACAATGAGCAGTTCTTC
cdr3_aa: CATSDLRQGSSYNEQFF

clone_size: NA
d_call: NA
j_call: TRBJ2-7
v_call: TRBV9
cdr3_nt: TGTGCCAGCAGCGTAGGGACATCCAACGAGCAGTACTTC
cdr3_aa: CASSVGTSNEQYF

clone_size: few
d_call: TRBD1
j_call: TRBJ1-5
v_call: TRBV19
cdr3_nt: TGTGCCAGTAGTTTTCAGGGGGGAAGACAGCCCCAGCATTTT
cdr3_aa: CASSFQGGRQPQHF

clone_size: NA
d_call: NA
j_call: TRBJ1-4
v_call: TRBV5-1
cdr3_nt: TGCGCCAGCAGCACCGGGAGGCAGAGGGAAAAACTGTTTTTT
cdr3_aa: CASSTGRQREKLFF

clone_size: NA
d_call: TRBD2
j_call: TRBJ2-7
v_call: TRBV28
cdr3_nt: TGTGCCAGCAGTTTAGGTCCGACTAGCGGGCCCTACGAGCAGTACTTC
cdr3_aa: CASSLGPTSGPYEQYF

clone_size: NA
d_call: NA
j_call: TRBJ2-3
v_call: TRBV29-1
cdr3_nt: TGCAGCGTTGAAGAAGGGGCAGATACGCAGTATTTT
cdr3_aa: CSVEEGADTQYF

clone_size: NA
d_call: NA
j_call: TRBJ1-6
v_call: TRBV6-2/TRBV6-3
cdr3_nt: TGTGCCAGCAGCCCGGTCCCGAAGCCTTCACCCCTCCACTTT
cdr3_aa: CASSPVPKPSPLHF

clone_size: NA
d_call: TRBD1
j_call: TRBJ2-5
v_call: TRBV7-6
cdr3_nt: TGTGCCAGCAGCCCCGGACAGGAAGAGACCCAGTACTTC
cdr3_aa: CASSPGQEETQYF

clone_size: NA
d_call: TRBD1
j_call: TRBJ1-5
v_call: TRBV6-5
cdr3_nt: TGTGCCAGCAGTTGGACAGGGCATCAGCCCCAGCATTTT
cdr3_aa: CASSWTGHQPQHF

clone_size: few
d_call: TRBD1
j_call: TRBJ1-5
v_call: TRBV3-1/TRBV3-2
cdr3_nt: TGTGCCAGCAGCGGGACAGGAAATCAGCCCCAGCATTTT
cdr3_aa: CASSGTGNQPQHF

clone_size: NA
d_call: TRBD2
j_call: TRBJ2-7
v_call: TRBV9
cdr3_nt: TGTGCCAGCAGCGTAGGAGTCGGACTAGCGGGAGGGCCCATTTACGAGCAGTACTTC
cdr3_aa: CASSVGVGLAGGPIYEQYF

clone_size: many
d_call: TRBD1
j_call: TRBJ1-1
v_call: TRBV7-9
cdr3_nt: TGTGCCAGCAGCTTAGGTGGGACAGGGGGTGAGACTGAAGCTTTCTTT
cdr3_aa: CASSLGGTGGETEAFF

clone_size: NA
d_call: TRBD1
j_call: TRBJ1-5
v_call: TRBV28
cdr3_nt: TGTGCCAGCAGTTTACTCGGACAGGGGATGTGGCAGCCCCAGCATTTT
cdr3_aa: CASSLLGQGMWQPQHF

clone_size: NA
d_call: NA
j_call: TRBJ2-7
v_call: TRBV6-6
cdr3_nt: TGTGCCACCGGTTACAGGAGCTCCTACGAGCAGTACTTC
cdr3_aa: CATGYRSSYEQYF

clone_size: few
d_call: TRBD2
j_call: TRBJ2-5
v_call: TRBV11-2
cdr3_nt: TGTGCCAGCAGCTTAGCCAGCGGGAGTGCGGAGACCCAGTACTTC
cdr3_aa: CASSLASGSAETQYF